This is a list of T cell receptor beta chains from one sample in a study of OX40 agonist ivuxolimab in advanced cancers. TCRdb's table, derived via immunoSEQ multiplex PCR, lists solely in-frame clones and lacks some. This table holds about 24,000 clones, roughly 89% found once. The sample consisted of CD4+ or CD8+ T cells sorted from blood, taken in a trial of the OX40 agonist ivuxolimab. These receptors all come from an adult with an advanced solid tumor such as melanoma, head and neck, liver or kidney cancer. CDR3s include the opening cysteine and the closing phenylalanine or tryptophan. D genes are given only for firm matches. Rows may omit the clone size; those that give it use once, few, many or a size class.

clone_size,v_call,cdr3_length,j_call,d_call,cdr3_nt,cdr3_aa
NA,TRBV11-2,15,TRBJ1-2,TRBD1,TGTGCCAGCAGCTCCCGGACAGGGCAGAACTATGGCTACACCTTC,CASSSRTGQNYGYTF
NA,TRBV29-1,15,TRBJ1-1,NA,TGCAGCGTTGATACGGGGGTGGGACAGAACACTGAAGCTTTCTTT,CSVDTGVGQNTEAFF
NA,TRBV25-1,15,TRBJ2-3,TRBD2,TGTGCCAGCAGTGAGCCCCAGGGAGGGTCAGATACGCAGTATTTT,CASSEPQGGSDTQYF
NA,TRBV20-1,11,TRBJ2-7,NA,TGCAGTGCCTATAGCGGCTACGAGCAGTACTTC,CSAYSGYEQYF
NA,TRBV29-1,15,TRBJ2-3,TRBD2,TGCAGCGTCACACTAGCGGGGAGTTCCACAGATACGCAGTATTTT,CSVTLAGSSTDTQYF
few,TRBV6-4,12,TRBJ2-2,TRBD1,TGTGCCAGCGGGACAGGGCTCGGGGAGCTGTTTTTT,CASGTGLGELFF
once,TRBV7-6,16,TRBJ2-7,NA,TGTGCCAGCAGCCGGGCAGGCGGGACCGACACCTACGAGCAGTACTTC,CASSRAGGTDTYEQYF
NA,TRBV5-1,16,TRBJ2-5,NA,TGCGCCAGCAGCTTGGAGTCAGGGAAAAATCTAGAGACCCAGTACTTC,CASSLESGKNLETQYF
NA,TRBV19,12,TRBJ2-3,NA,TGTGCCAGCGGGTCCTACACAGATACGCAGTATTTT,CASGSYTDTQYF
NA,TRBV29-1,13,TRBJ1-1,NA,TGCAGCGTTATCGGCGGGGGGAACTCTGAAGCTTTCTTT,CSVIGGGNSEAFF
NA,TRBV5-1,15,TRBJ2-2,TRBD2,TGCGCCAGCAGCGAGACTACTAGCGGTGTCGGGGAGCTGTTTTTT,CASSETTSGVGELFF
few,TRBV7-2,13,TRBJ2-7,NA,TGTGCCAGCAGCTTCACCAGGGTCCACGAGCAGTACTTC,CASSFTRVHEQYF
NA,TRBV10-3,15,TRBJ2-7,NA,TGTGCCATCAGTGAGTCCGTGGCAGCCGCCTACGAGCAGTACTTC,CAISESVAAAYEQYF
few,TRBV6-5,15,TRBJ2-5,TRBD1,TGTGCCACCATGCTTGGACAGGGGAGGCAAGAGACCCAGTACTTC,CATMLGQGRQETQYF
NA,TRBV6-5,13,TRBJ2-2,TRBD1,TGTGCCAGCAGACAGGGGTCCGCCGGGGAGCTGTTTTTT,CASRQGSAGELFF
NA,TRBV30,13,TRBJ1-1,NA,TGTGCCTGGAGTGTAGGGTCGAACACTGAAGCTTTCTTT,CAWSVGSNTEAFF
NA,TRBV7-6,14,TRBJ1-1,TRBD1,TGTGCCAGCAGCGGTACAGGGGGCGCCTCTGAAGCTTTCTTT,CASSGTGGASEAFF
few,TRBV9,15,TRBJ2-2,TRBD2,TGTGCCAGCAGCGTAGGGGGAGGGGTACCCGGGGAGCTGTTTTTT,CASSVGGGVPGELFF
NA,TRBV29-1,15,TRBJ1-3,NA,TGCAGCGTCTCACCGCAGAGTGGCTCTGGAAACACCATATATTTT,CSVSPQSGSGNTIYF
NA,TRBV13,18,TRBJ2-1,TRBD2,TGTGCCAGCAGCTTAGCCGCCAGCGGGAGGGCCCTCTACAATGAGCAGTTCTTC,CASSLAASGRALYNEQFF
NA,TRBV14,17,TRBJ1-2,NA,TGTGCCAGCAGCCAAGCTCCGGGACCTAACGACCACTATGGCTACACCTTC,CASSQAPGPNDHYGYTF
NA,TRBV7-2,15,TRBJ2-5,TRBD2,TGTGCCAGCAGCTTAGGAGCGGGGGGAACAGAGACCCAGTACTTC,CASSLGAGGTETQYF
NA,TRBV6-1,14,TRBJ2-5,NA,TGTGCCAGCGGCCTCTCCTGGGGGCAGGAGACCCAGTACTTC,CASGLSWGQETQYF
NA,TRBV10-2,14,TRBJ2-7,NA,TGCGCCAGCGACGGGACTTTTAGCTCCTACGAGCAGTACTTC,CASDGTFSSYEQYF
NA,TRBV5-4,15,TRBJ2-2,NA,TGTGCCAGCAGCCTCCCCTCTATGAACACCGGGGAGCTGTTTTTT,CASSLPSMNTGELFF
NA,TRBV7-8,14,TRBJ2-7,TRBD2,TGTGCCAGCAGCTTAGCGGGGGGGAACTACGAGCAGTACTTC,CASSLAGGNYEQYF
once,TRBV12-5,13,TRBJ2-7,TRBD1,TGTGCTAGTGGTTTGGACAGGGGTTACGAGCAGTACTTC,CASGLDRGYEQYF
NA,TRBV19,17,TRBJ1-2,TRBD1,TGTGCCAGTAGTGCCCCCCGGGGACAGGGCTGGGACTATGGCTACACCTTC,CASSAPRGQGWDYGYTF
few,TRBV6-5,13,TRBJ1-2,NA,TGTGCCAGCAGTCCCACAGGGAACTATGGCTACACCTTC,CASSPTGNYGYTF
NA,TRBV7-2,13,TRBJ1-2,NA,TGTGCCAGCAGCTTAACCGGGCCATCGGGCTACACCTTC,CASSLTGPSGYTF
once,TRBV15,16,TRBJ2-7,TRBD1,TGTGCCACCAGCAGAGCCGGGACAGGGGTAAACCGTGGGCAGTACTTC,CATSRAGTGVNRGQYF
NA,TRBV5-1,14,TRBJ1-3,NA,TGCGCCAGCAGCTCGGACAGCTCTGGAAACACCATATATTTT,CASSSDSSGNTIYF
NA,TRBV6-5,16,TRBJ2-1,TRBD2,TGTGCCAGCAGTTACCAGTTCCAGCGGGAGACCAATGAGCAGTTCTTC,CASSYQFQRETNEQFF
NA,TRBV2,14,TRBJ1-2,NA,TGTGCCAGCAGTGACGAGGGGATAAAATATGGCTACACCTTC,CASSDEGIKYGYTF
NA,TRBV4-3,16,TRBJ2-5,TRBD2,TGCGCCAGCAGCCAACGCGGGGGACTAGGGGATGGGACCCAGTACTTC,CASSQRGGLGDGTQYF
NA,TRBV12-5,13,TRBJ2-7,NA,TGTGCTAGTGGAAAACAGGTTTTGGGCGAGCAGTACTTC,CASGKQVLGEQYF